This is a list of T cell receptor beta chains from one sample in a study of shared clonotypes between healthy human individuals. This table comes from immunoSEQ multiplex PCR, and its TCRdb copy is limited to in-frame clones, with some not included. Altogether about 2,100,000 clones are present, under 95% being singletons, with the ten largest covering over 1.5%. The sequenced sample consisted of naive CD8+ T cells from PBMCs. The receptors stem from a man in his late teens or twenties in good health. Some clones in this sample may be carry-over from other donors' samples. The conserved cysteine and the conserved F or W are not part of the CDR3 here. The order of the fields is J gene, clone size, V gene, CDR3 length, CDR3 protein. Only part of the rows carry a size: once, few, many, or a class if the clone is expanded.

J: TRBJ2-2
size: .
V: TRBV7-3
length: 9
CDR3: ASSNTGELF

J: TRBJ2-1
size: .
V: TRBV28
length: 11
CDR3: ATGLAGGYEQF

J: TRBJ2-7
size: .
V: TRBV6-1
length: 12
CDR3: ASSEAGAYYEQY

J: TRBJ2-3
size: .
V: TRBV25-1
length: 13
CDR3: ASSRGRGFTDTQY

J: TRBJ2-1
size: .
V: TRBV4-3
length: 17
CDR3: ASSQRTPPAGGRFNEQF

J: TRBJ2-7
size: .
V: TRBV28
length: 13
CDR3: ASRLGSRGPYEQY

J: TRBJ2-1
size: .
V: TRBV6-5
length: 14
CDR3: ASSYLRAGLYNEQF

J: TRBJ1-5
size: few
V: TRBV7-9
length: 12
CDR3: ASSSDWLNQPQH

J: TRBJ2-7
size: once
V: TRBV11-3
length: 12
CDR3: ASSYGRNSYEQY

J: TRBJ1-1
size: .
V: TRBV30
length: 12
CDR3: AWSVTGGYEQAF

J: TRBJ1-1
size: .
V: TRBV6-1
length: 13
CDR3: AIQVGRWPGTEAF

J: TRBJ2-3
size: .
V: TRBV2
length: 11
CDR3: ASGGVITDTQY

J: TRBJ2-7
size: .
V: TRBV28
length: 13
CDR3: ASSDGTLSSYEQY

J: TRBJ2-7
size: .
V: TRBV7-9
length: 9
CDR3: ASSLVHEQY

J: TRBJ2-1
size: .
V: TRBV27
length: 11
CDR3: ASSYRGSNEQF

J: TRBJ2-7
size: .
V: TRBV5-5
length: 15
CDR3: ASSLGPSGTVHYEQY

J: TRBJ2-2
size: .
V: TRBV30
length: 14
CDR3: ACKIVAGTNTGELF

J: TRBJ2-4
size: .
V: TRBV21-1
length: 14
CDR3: ASSRGPILAKNIQY

J: TRBJ2-4
size: .
V: TRBV7-9
length: 14
CDR3: ASSLKQGPYGDIQY

J: TRBJ2-1
size: .
V: TRBV29-1
length: 15
CDR3: SALGLADFPSYNEQF

J: TRBJ2-5
size: .
V: TRBV7-9
length: 14
CDR3: ASSPLGGEEWETQY

J: TRBJ2-1
size: .
V: TRBV13
length: 13
CDR3: ASSDLTSGGVGQF

J: TRBJ1-1
size: .
V: TRBV7-6
length: 13
CDR3: ASSLAPGQGTEAF

J: TRBJ1-2
size: .
V: TRBV27
length: 14
CDR3: ASSLGLPQNGGGYT

J: TRBJ2-7
size: .
V: TRBV7-9
length: 12
CDR3: ASSLDGLTYEQY

J: TRBJ2-7
size: .
V: TRBV10-3
length: 13
CDR3: AISGEREILDEQY

J: TRBJ1-1
size: .
V: TRBV15
length: 11
CDR3: ATSEDRNTEAF

J: TRBJ1-2
size: .
V: TRBV10-3
length: 10
CDR3: AISALLGGYT

J: TRBJ2-3
size: .
V: TRBV13
length: 16
CDR3: ASSLPRGREISTDTQY

J: TRBJ2-7
size: .
V: TRBV6-5
length: 14
CDR3: ASSYQIDRVRDEQY

J: TRBJ1-5
size: .
V: TRBV7-2
length: 15
CDR3: ASSNPAGRNSNQPQH

J: TRBJ2-2
size: .
V: TRBV14
length: 18
CDR3: ASSQDPARVTKFRAGELF

J: TRBJ1-2
size: once
V: TRBV14
length: 14
CDR3: ASSLGSRQGIDGYT

J: TRBJ1-3
size: once
V: TRBV28
length: 13
CDR3: ASSLGIGSGNTIY

J: TRBJ2-7
size: .
V: TRBV28
length: 12
CDR3: ASTGLAGVREQY

J: TRBJ2-1
size: .
V: TRBV7-8
length: 14
CDR3: ASEHPVADSYNEQF

J: TRBJ2-7
size: .
V: TRBV11-2
length: 12
CDR3: ASSLGGTTYEQY

J: TRBJ2-7
size: .
V: TRBV27
length: 12
CDR3: ASRWIPLSMEQY

J: TRBJ2-7
size: once
V: TRBV23-1
length: 14
CDR3: ASSQSSGQEAYEQY

J: TRBJ1-5
size: .
V: TRBV7-2
length: 13
CDR3: ASSGRGTYNQPQH

J: TRBJ2-2
size: .
V: TRBV7-6
length: 14
CDR3: ASSLGLAGGTGELF